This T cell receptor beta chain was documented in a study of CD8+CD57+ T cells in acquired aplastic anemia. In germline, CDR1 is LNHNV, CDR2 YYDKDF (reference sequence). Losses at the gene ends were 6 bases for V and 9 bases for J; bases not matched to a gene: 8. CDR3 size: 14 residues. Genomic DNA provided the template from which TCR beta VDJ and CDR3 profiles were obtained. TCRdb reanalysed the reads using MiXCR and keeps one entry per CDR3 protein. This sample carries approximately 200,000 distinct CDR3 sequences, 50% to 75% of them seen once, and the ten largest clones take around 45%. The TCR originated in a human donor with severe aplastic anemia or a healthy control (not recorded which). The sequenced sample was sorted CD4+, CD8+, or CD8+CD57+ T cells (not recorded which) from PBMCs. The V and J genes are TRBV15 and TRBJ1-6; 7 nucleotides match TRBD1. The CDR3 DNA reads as TGTGCCACCAGAGGGGGGACAGAGGGTTCACCCCTCCACTTT. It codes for CATRGGTEGSPLHF.